Below, 27 T cell receptor beta chains from the same sample are listed, as sequenced in a study of T-cell reconstitution after alpha-beta-depleted transplantation in children. As it was prepared, the TCRbeta library received unique molecular identifiers. TCRdb reanalysed the PCR reads using MiXCR and keeps one entry per CDR3 protein. The table includes about 97,000 distinct CDR3 sequences, over 6% detected once. The sample consisted of PBMCs, taken before TCRalphabeta/CD19-depleted stem cell transplant. The receptors were sampled from a boy between 2 and 10 years old with acute lymphoblastic leukemia, due to receive a stem cell transplant.

The V call is TRBV3-1, the J call TRBJ2-7, with 11 bases identical to TRBD1. The V gene end was trimmed by 6 bases and the J gene end by 4 bases; junction bases not matched to a gene: 5. CDR3 length: 14 amino acids. Germline lookup yields CDR1 LGHDT and CDR2 YNNKEL (reference sequence). CDR3 residues: CASSPGQGGYEQYF. In DNA form, the CDR3 reads TGTGCCAGCAGTCCGGGACAGGGGGGATACGAGCAGTACTTC.

The chain joins TRBV10-3 to TRBJ2-7; no reliable D call. CDR1 and CDR2 from the germline V gene are ENHRY and SYGVKD. The CDR3 has 13 amino acids. Trimming pared 4 bases from V and 6 bases from J, leaving 13 bases between. DNA for the CDR3: TGTGCCATCAGTGCGGAAGGCGCCGGCGAGCAGTACTTC. This encodes CAISAEGAGEQYF.

In its sample, this clonotype was seen many times. CDR3 DNA sequence: TGTGCCAGCAGCCGGGACAGGGCTGATCAGCCCCAGCATTTT. It codes for CASSRDRADQPQHF. This chain connects TRBV7-2 to TRBJ1-5; TRBD1 agrees at 9 bases. From germline, CDR1 is SGHTA and CDR2 FQGNSA. The CDR3 extends over 14 amino acids. Trimming removed 5 bases from V and 5 bases from J; junction bases left unmatched: 4. Full variable domain (remainder filled in from reference TRBV7-2 and TRBJ1-5): GAGVSQSPSNKVTEKGKDVELRCDPISGHTALYWYRQSLGQGLEFLIYFQGNSAPDKSGLPSDRFSAERTGGSVSTLTIQRTQQEDSAVYLCASSRDRADQPQHFGDGTRLSIL.

This clonotype was seen a handful of times. V gene TRBV12-3 or TRBV12-4 combines with J gene TRBJ2-5; 9 nucleotides align to TRBD2. This CDR3 comprises 17 residues. V was pared by 3 bases and J by 5 bases, with 13 bases of the junction left unmatched. As DNA, the CDR3 is TGTGCCAGCAGTTTCCTCTTACCCGGACTAGCGAGGGAGACCCAGTACTTC. Translation gives CASSFLLPGLARETQYF.

The table lists this clonotype with a few counts. V gene TRBV7-9 combines with J gene TRBJ2-1, with D tentatively TRBD1 or TRBD2 (5 bases each). The CDR3 loop spans 12 amino acids. V was shortened by 5 bases and J by 8 bases, with 10 bases between the two germline ends. Germline-derived CDR1 and CDR2 are SEHNR and FQNEAQ (reference sequence). CDR3 bases: TGTGCCAGCAGCCCCCGGGGCCATGAGCAGTTCTTC. Translating it yields CASSPRGHEQFF.

This clonotype appeared many times. This chain uses TRBV5-1 with TRBJ1-1; D may be TRBD1 (5 bases). The V end was cut by 2 bases, the J end by 1 base, with 9 bases between. CDR1 and CDR2 (germline): SGHRS, YFSETQ. This CDR3 spans 14 amino acids. This CDR3 is CASSLRGQNTEAFF. DNA for the CDR3: TGCGCCAGCAGCTTACGCGGACAGAACACTGAAGCTTTCTTT.

The rearrangement links TRBV12-3 or TRBV12-4 to TRBJ1-6; no firm D call. V gave up 1 base and J gave up 3 bases, with 7 bases separating them. The length of the CDR3 is 15 residues. This chain's CDR3 is CASSLEAGYNSPLHF. The CDR3, as DNA: TGTGCCAGCAGTTTAGAGGCAGGCTATAATTCACCCCTCCACTTT.

This clonotype has ten or more counts. The V call is TRBV20-1, the J call TRBJ2-5, with unresolved D. The CDR3 is made up of 12 amino acids. The germline CDR1 and CDR2 sequences are DFQATT and SNEGSKA (reference sequence). With 3 bases removed from V and 7 bases from J, the gap between germline ends came to 12 bases. The CDR3 is CSASTGLGTQYF. The CDR3 nucleotides are TGCAGTGCTAGCACTGGGCTGGGGACCCAGTACTTC.

This chain connects TRBV5-1 to TRBJ2-1; 8 nucleotides match TRBD2. The CDR3 is 15 residues long. Looked up from germline, CDR1 is SGHRS and CDR2 is YFSETQ. Losses at the gene ends were 4 bases for V and 4 bases for J; bases not matched to a gene: 7. This chain's CDR3 is CASSGGLGTYNEQFF. The CDR3, as DNA: TGCGCCAGCAGCGGGGGACTAGGGACATACAATGAGCAGTTCTTC.

This clonotype was picked up a small number of times. The chain joins TRBV5-1 to TRBJ1-3; D possibly corresponds to TRBD1 (5 bases). Trimming cost V 4 bases and J 0 bases, with 17 bases left between them. CDR3 length equals 17 residues. In germline, CDR1 is SGHRS, CDR2 YFSETQ. This chain's CDR3 is CASSLGTSSHSGNTIYF. The CDR3 DNA sequence: TGCGCCAGCAGCCTGGGGACTAGTAGTCACTCTGGAAACACCATATATTTT.

In its sample, this clonotype was seen many times. The chain has TRBV6-4 and TRBJ1-5; 7 nucleotides agree with TRBD1. Trimming cost V 7 bases and J 0 bases; bases outside gene matches: 18. The CDR3 is 19 amino acids. Germline-derived CDR1 and CDR2 are MRHNA and SNTAGT. The CDR3 nucleotides are TGTGCCAGCAACCCCACCGGGACAGCCTATCCCTATAGCAATCAGCCCCAGCATTTT. Protein: CASNPTGTAYPYSNQPQHF.

This clonotype was seen only a few times. The chain has TRBV10-3 and TRBJ2-7; D is unresolved. Germline CDR1 and CDR2: ENHRY and SYGVKD. There are 14 residues in the CDR3. V lost 10 bases, J lost 0 bases, and 16 bases lay in between. The CDR3 DNA reads as TGTGCCAGTTCCCGAGCCCGTAGCTCCTACGAGCAGTACTTC. The encoded protein is CASSRARSSYEQYF.

In DNA form, the CDR3 reads TGTGCCAGCTCACCACTTGAGGGAAGCTCTGGAAACACCATATATTTT. Translating gives CASSPLEGSSGNTIYF. The chain uses TRBV18 and TRBJ1-3; D remains ambiguous. CDR1 and CDR2 from the germline V gene are KGHSH and LQKENI. V was cut by 1 base and J by 0 bases, with 10 bases left in between. The CDR3 has 16 amino acids.

The chain joins TRBV5-1 to TRBJ2-2; 10 nucleotides align to TRBD2. The V segment lost 0 bases and the J segment 3 bases; nucleotides outside the gene matches: 2. Looked up from germline, CDR1 is SGHRS and CDR2 is YFSETQ. The CDR3 consists of 16 residues. The CDR3 is CASSLEAGGDTGELFF. CDR3 DNA sequence: TGCGCCAGCAGCTTGGAAGCGGGGGGGGACACCGGGGAGCTGTTTTTT.

This clonotype was counted only a few times. The V and J genes are TRBV4-1 and TRBJ2-7; weak D call: TRBD2 (6 bases). Trimming cost V 6 bases and J 3 bases, with 18 bases left between them. Germline loops: CDR1 MGHRA, CDR2 YSYEKL. CDR3 size: 15 residues. In nucleotides, the CDR3 is TGCGCCAGCAGTCGGGGAGGACCCGTTGTCTACGAGCAGTACTTC. As protein: CASSRGGPVVYEQYF.

This clonotype was picked up many times. The CDR3 is CASSPGQGNYGYTF. The CDR3 nucleotides read TGTGCCAGCAGTCCGGGACAGGGAAACTATGGCTACACCTTC. V usage is TRBV12-3 or TRBV12-4 and J usage is TRBJ1-2, with 9 positions matching TRBD1. The CDR3 length is 14 residues. With V trimmed by 5 bases and J by 2 bases, 3 bases remained unmatched.

The rearrangement joins TRBV12-3 or TRBV12-4 to TRBJ1-1, with D perhaps TRBD1 (5 bases). The CDR3 runs to 15 residues. V was pared by 5 bases and J by 1 base, with 14 bases between. This CDR3 reads CASSPGGVRNTEAFF. The CDR3 DNA is TGTGCCAGCAGTCCAGGAGGGGTGAGGAACACTGAAGCTTTCTTT.

This clonotype was detected many times. V and J are TRBV7-2 and TRBJ2-7; D may be TRBD1 or TRBD2 (5 bases each). CDR1 and CDR2 from the germline V gene are SGHTA and FQGNSA. This CDR3 region has 13 residues. V lost 4 bases to trimming and J lost 4 bases, with 11 bases between them. The CDR3 nucleotides read TGTGCCAGCAGCTCGGGGAAGGGGTACGAGCAGTACTTC. It codes for CASSSGKGYEQYF. The full variable domain, in which reference TRBV7-2 and TRBJ2-7 provide the parts outside the CDR3, is GAGVSQSPSNKVTEKGKDVELRCDPISGHTALYWYRQSLGQGLEFLIYFQGNSAPDKSGLPSDRFSAERTGGSVSTLTIQRTQQEDSAVYLCASSSGKGYEQYFGPGTRLTVT.

On this clonotype: The junction departs from the called germline gene at one end, perhaps through a read error. The CDR3 nucleotides read TGCAGCGTTCTAGAGGGACAGGGGGGCGAAAGTAGCTTC. This translates into CSVLEGQGGESSF. The genes are TRBV29-1 and TRBJ2-5; TRBD1 aligns across 11 bases. CDR1 is SQVTM, CDR2 ANQGSEA, per germline. CDR3 size: 13 residues.

Ten or more counts support this clonotype. The CDR3 protein is CASSSRTGYEQYF. The CDR3 nucleotides are TGTGCCAGCAGCTCTCGTACCGGGTACGAGCAGTACTTC. The chain couples TRBV7-2 to TRBJ2-7; D is ambiguous. The V gene lost 4 bases and the J gene lost 4 bases, with 11 bases spanning the gap. CDR1 is SGHTA and CDR2 is FQGNSA in the germline V gene. CDR3 length equals 13 residues.

This clonotype was seen a handful of times. V is TRBV12-3 or TRBV12-4 and J is TRBJ1-6; no clear D gene. V lost 3 bases and J 8 bases, leaving 14 bases between the germline ends. The CDR3 runs to 15 residues. In DNA form, the CDR3 reads TGTGCCAGCAGTTTTTCTAGCGTCCTGGATTCACCCCTCCACTTT. As protein: CASSFSSVLDSPLHF.

On this clonotype itself: This could be a read error, since a much larger clone is one nucleotide away. The CDR3 protein is CGSRGVRDTQYF. The CDR3 DNA reads TGTGGCAGCAGAGGAGTGAGAGATACGCAGTATTTT. This chain uses TRBV28 with TRBJ2-3; D call uncertain. CDR3 length: 12 amino acids. The germline V gene has CDR1 MDHEN and CDR2 SYDVKM.

This clonotype was detected many times. The J gene is TRBJ2-5, the V gene TRBV7-6, with 7 bases fitting TRBD1. Trimming cost V 5 bases and J 4 bases; bases outside gene matches: 10. Germline loops: CDR1 SGHVS, CDR2 FNYEAQ. The CDR3 sequence is 15 residues long. CDR3 bases: TGTGCCAGCAGCCTCTCAGGGGGAAGGTTAGAGACCCAGTACTTC. Translating it yields CASSLSGGRLETQYF.

This clonotype occurred many times. CDR3: CASSQTTGNYGYTF. The CDR3 DNA sequence: TGTGCCAGCAGCCAAACGACAGGCAACTATGGCTACACCTTC. The chain links TRBV4-2 to TRBJ1-2, with D possibly being TRBD1 (6 bases). CDR3 length equals 14 residues. V shed 2 bases and J shed 2 bases, with 9 bases lying between them. The germline V gene encodes CDR1 LGHNA and CDR2 YNFKEQ.

There are many counts of this clonotype. The chain is built from TRBV5-1 and TRBJ2-3, with TRBD2 matching over 10 bases. The CDR3 is 15 amino acids. Germline CDR1 reads SGHRS; CDR2 reads YFSETQ. V gave up 3 bases and J gave up 1 base; unmatched junction bases: 2. The CDR3 DNA reads TGCGCCAGCAGCTCTCTAGCGGGGGGCACAGATACGCAGTATTTT. It encodes CASSSLAGGTDTQYF.

This clonotype was recorded many times. V usage is TRBV5-5 and J usage is TRBJ1-6; D uncertain. The V and J ends lost 4 bases and 0 bases respectively, with 14 bases between them. CDR1 is SGHKS and CDR2 is YYEKEE in the germline V gene (reference sequence). The CDR3 sequence is 17 residues long. This CDR3 is CASSPIAGSSYNSPLHF. CDR3 sequence (DNA): TGTGCCAGCAGCCCTATTGCGGGGAGCTCCTATAATTCACCCCTCCACTTT.

Here the CDR3 reads CASSPTSGQPQHF. CDR3 in DNA: TGTGCCAGCAGCCCTACATCCGGTCAGCCCCAGCATTTT. The chain combines TRBV6-1 with TRBJ1-5; D is unresolved. CDR1 and CDR2 from the germline V gene are MNHNS and SASEGT. Trimming shortened V by 6 bases and J by 6 bases, and 12 bases separated the two germline ends. CDR3 length equals 13 residues.